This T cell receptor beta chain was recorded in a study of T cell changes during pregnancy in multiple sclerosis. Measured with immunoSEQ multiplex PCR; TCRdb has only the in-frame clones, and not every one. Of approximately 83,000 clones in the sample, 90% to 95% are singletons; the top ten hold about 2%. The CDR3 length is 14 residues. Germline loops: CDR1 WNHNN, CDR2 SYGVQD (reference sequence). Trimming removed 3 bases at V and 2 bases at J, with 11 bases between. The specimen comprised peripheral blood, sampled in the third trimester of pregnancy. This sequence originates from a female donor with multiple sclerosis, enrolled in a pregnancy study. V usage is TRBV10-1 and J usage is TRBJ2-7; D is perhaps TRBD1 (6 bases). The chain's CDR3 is CASSDKGETYEQYF. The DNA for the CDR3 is TGCGCCAGCAGTGATAAGGGGGAGACCTACGAGCAGTACTTC.